Following are 26 T cell receptor beta chains from one sample sequenced in a study of blood T cell repertoires in COVID-19. Data came from immunoSEQ multiplex PCR; TCRdb stores just in-frame clones and leaves some out. The sample holds approximately 220,000 clones, more than 80% seen once. The source material was PBMCs or T cells enriched from blood (not recorded which). Receptor source: a man aged 25 to 40 who had recovered from COVID-19.

The J gene is TRBJ2-7, the V gene TRBV11-1; 7 nucleotides align to TRBD1. Germline CDR1 reads SGHAT; CDR2 reads FQDESV (reference sequence). This CDR3 comprises 15 residues. V lost 4 bases, J lost 0 bases, and 6 bases stayed unmatched. CDR3 sequence reads: CASSYEGQVSYEQYF. The CDR3 DNA reads as TGTGCCAGCAGCTACGAAGGACAGGTCTCCTACGAGCAGTACTTC.

The table lists this clone with a count of one. The chain carries TRBV9 and TRBJ2-1; D might be TRBD2 (6 bases). Per the germline V gene, CDR1 is SGDLS and CDR2 is YYNGEE. The V gene lost 0 bases and the J gene lost 4 bases, with 14 bases spanning the gap. This CDR3 spans 16 amino acids. CDR3 nucleotides: TGTGCCAGCAGCGTAGATGTAACGGGGGATTACAATGAGCAGTTCTTC. It encodes CASSVDVTGDYNEQFF.

V usage is TRBV7-6 and J usage is TRBJ2-2; D possibly corresponds to TRBD1 (6 bases). The CDR3 has 16 residues. V lost 2 bases to trimming and J lost 0 bases, with 10 bases between them. Looked up from germline, CDR1 is SGHVS and CDR2 is FNYEAQ. The CDR3 loop is CASSLRGGTNTGELFF. In DNA, the CDR3 is TGTGCCAGCAGCTTACGTGGGGGCACGAACACCGGGGAGCTGTTTTTT.

The chain recombines TRBV9 with TRBJ2-6; TRBD1 agrees at 8 bases. Germline V gene lookup returns CDR1 SGDLS and CDR2 YYNGEE. Losses at the gene ends were 5 bases for V and 2 bases for J; bases not matched to a gene: 6. The CDR3 runs 16 residues. CDR3 region: CASSDRTGTGANVLTF. The DNA of the CDR3 is TGTGCCAGCAGTGACCGGACAGGGACTGGGGCCAACGTCCTGACTTTC.

V and J are TRBV7-9 and TRBJ1-3, with a weak D call TRBD1 (5 bases). From germline, CDR1 is SEHNR and CDR2 FQNEAQ (reference sequence). The CDR3 runs to 16 residues. Trimming cost V 5 bases and J 4 bases, with 18 bases left between them. CDR3 bases: TGTGCCAGCAGCCCGACACTAGCGGGGGTAGGAAACACCATATATTTT. Its translation is CASSPTLAGVGNTIYF.

The CDR3 sequence is CASSFTPGQGDNSPLHF. In nucleotides, the CDR3 is TGTGCCAGCAGCTTCACACCCGGACAGGGGGATAATTCACCCCTCCACTTT. The chain couples TRBV7-9 to TRBJ1-6; 10 bases fit TRBD1. V gave up 3 bases and J gave up 5 bases; unmatched junction bases: 7. Germline V gene sequence: CDR1 SEHNR, CDR2 FQNEAQ (reference sequence). The CDR3 loop spans 17 amino acids. Drawing the rest from reference TRBV7-9 and TRBJ1-6, the complete variable domain is DTGVSQNPRHKITKRGQNVTFRCDPISEHNRLYWYRQTLGQGPEFLTYFQNEAQLEKSRLLSDRFSAERPKGSFSTLEIQRTEQGDSAMYLCASSFTPGQGDNSPLHFGNGTRLTVT.

The chain links TRBV5-1 to TRBJ2-7; 7 bases line up with TRBD2. V was pared by 5 bases and J by 3 bases, with 8 bases of the junction left unmatched. CDR1 and CDR2 (germline): SGHRS, YFSETQ. The CDR3 has 14 amino acids. The CDR3 region is CASSREGLSYEQYF. The CDR3, as DNA: TGCGCCAGCAGTAGGGAGGGCCTTAGCTACGAGCAGTACTTC.

The chain is built from TRBV10-1 and TRBJ2-3; a possible D gene is TRBD2 (5 bases). V gave up 6 bases and J gave up 5 bases, with 12 bases separating them. Germline-derived CDR1 and CDR2 are WNHNN and SYGVQD (reference sequence). The CDR3 covers 13 residues. The CDR3 region is CASSGLGKDTQYF. The CDR3 DNA follows: TGCGCCAGCAGCGGACTCGGGAAAGATACGCAGTATTTT.

The rearrangement uses TRBV7-6 and TRBJ2-1, with 7 bases matching TRBD2. The length of the CDR3 is 16 residues. Germline CDR1 SGHVS, CDR2 FNYEAQ. V was pared by 1 base and J by 6 bases, with 9 bases of the junction left unmatched. The CDR3 DNA reads as TGTGCCAGCAGCTTAGTAAGAGGGAGGGATTCCAATGAGCAGTTCTTC. It yields the protein CASSLVRGRDSNEQFF. Based on the CDR3 plus reference TRBV7-6 and TRBJ2-1, the full variable domain is GAGVSQSPRYKVTKRGQDVALRCDPISGHVSLYWYRQALGQGPEFLTYFNYEAQQDKSGLPNDRFSAERPEGSISTLTIQRTEQRDSAMYRCASSLVRGRDSNEQFFGPGTRLTVL.

This chain joins TRBV11-2 and TRBJ1-2, with D possibly TRBD1 on 5 matching bases. Deletions cut 5 bases from V and 4 bases from J, with 17 bases between. Germline CDR1 is SGHAT and CDR2 is FQNNGV. The CDR3 spans 15 residues. As DNA, the CDR3 is TGTGCCAGCAGCGTTTTCCGGGACGGGAGCTATGGCTACACCTTC. Protein product: CASSVFRDGSYGYTF.

The rearrangement uses TRBV5-4 and TRBJ2-3, with a possible D match to TRBD1 (7 bases). CDR3 length equals 16 residues. Germline V lookup: CDR1 SGHNT, CDR2 YYREEE (reference sequence). V gave up 4 bases and J gave up 2 bases, with 17 bases separating them. The DNA of the CDR3 is TGTGCCAGCAGCCAAAACCCAGGGGGGCTCACAGATACGCAGTATTTT. Translated, it gives CASSQNPGGLTDTQYF.

The chain employs TRBV25-1 and TRBJ2-2; 11 nucleotides align to TRBD1. Germline CDR1 and CDR2: MGHDK and SYGVNS. The CDR3 is made up of 15 amino acids. The J segment lost 5 bases and the V segment lost 5 bases, leaving 4 bases of the junction unmatched. CDR3 region: CASSLDRGLTGELFF. The CDR3 bases are TGTGCCAGCAGTTTGGACAGGGGGCTTACCGGGGAGCTGTTTTTT.

This chain joins TRBV19 and TRBJ1-1; D possibly corresponds to TRBD1 (6 bases). V lost 4 bases and J 9 bases, leaving 9 bases between the germline ends. Germline V gene lookup returns CDR1 LNHDA and CDR2 SQIVND (reference sequence). The CDR3 runs to 11 residues. CDR3 nucleotide sequence: TGTGCCAGTAGTAGGGGGCGGCAAGCTTTCTTT. Translating it yields CASSRGRQAFF.

This sequence joins TRBV11-2 and TRBJ2-7; weak D call: TRBD2 (5 bases). Germline CDR1 is SGHAT and CDR2 is FQNNGV. This CDR3 region has 14 residues. V shed 1 base and J shed 0 bases, with 7 bases lying between them. The CDR3 spells CASSLAGSSYEQYF. The CDR3 region has the DNA TGTGCCAGCAGCTTAGCGGGGAGCTCCTACGAGCAGTACTTC.

The chain joins TRBV28 to TRBJ2-3, with TRBD1 matching 10 bases. The trim removed 6 bases at V and 0 bases at J, leaving 6 bases unmatched. Germline loops: CDR1 MDHEN, CDR2 SYDVKM. This CDR3 is built from 16 residues. As DNA, the CDR3 is TGTGCCAGCAGCACCGACAGGGGGCAGAGCACAGATACGCAGTATTTT. Translated, it gives CASSTDRGQSTDTQYF.

The chain has TRBV30 and TRBJ2-2, with 15 bases fitting TRBD2. Germline values: CDR1 GTSNPN, CDR2 SVGIG (reference sequence). J lost 2 bases, V lost 3 bases, and 4 bases had no gene match. There are 17 residues in the CDR3. The CDR3: CAWSGLAGGLNTGELFF. For the CDR3, the DNA is TGTGCCTGGAGCGGACTAGCGGGAGGGCTAAACACCGGGGAGCTGTTTTTT. The full variable domain, completed using reference TRBV30 and TRBJ2-2, is SQTIHQWPATLVQPVGSPLSLECTVEGTSNPNLYWYRQAAGRGLQLLFYSVGIGQISSEVPQNLSASRPQDRQFILSSKKLLLSDSGFYLCAWSGLAGGLNTGELFFGEGSRLTVL.

This chain joins TRBV10-3 and TRBJ1-2; D might be TRBD1 (5 bases). Germline V gene lookup returns CDR1 ENHRY and CDR2 SYGVKD. V was clipped by 3 bases and J by 8 bases, with 7 bases between them. This CDR3 region has 11 residues. CDR3 nucleotide sequence: TGTGCCATCAGTGATCAGGGAGGCTACACCTTC. It specifies CAISDQGGYTF.

V usage is TRBV9 and J usage is TRBJ2-3; 8 bases agree with TRBD2. The CDR3 covers 16 residues. The ends lost 4 bases at V and 5 bases at J; junction bases unmatched: 12. The germline V gene encodes CDR1 SGDLS and CDR2 YYNGEE. Here the CDR3 DNA reads TGTGCCAGCAGCCCCCCTGGGGGACTAGGAAGAGATACGCAGTATTTT. Its translation: CASSPPGGLGRDTQYF.

The chain carries TRBV5-1 and TRBJ1-6, with 9 bases lining up with TRBD1. The CDR3 is 15 amino acids. Trimming at V came to 4 bases and at J to 8 bases, leaving 7 bases not matched to a gene. Germline-derived CDR1 and CDR2 are SGHRS and YFSETQ. In DNA form, the CDR3 reads TGCGCCAGCAGCCCCAGGGGGACAGGGTATTCACCCCTCCACTTT. Amino acids: CASSPRGTGYSPLHF.

The chain recombines TRBV19 with TRBJ2-1, with D perhaps matching TRBD2 (6 bases). Trimming took off 7 bases at V and 6 bases at J, with 13 bases between the two ends. CDR1 and CDR2 (germline): LNHDA, SQIVND (reference sequence). CDR3 size: 13 residues. CDR3 nucleotides: TGTGCCAGTAACCTCGGAGCGGGCAATGAGCAGTTCTTC. Its translation is CASNLGAGNEQFF.

V is TRBV4-1 and J is TRBJ1-5, with D perhaps matching TRBD1 (5 bases). This CDR3 is built from 14 residues. Trimming cost V 3 bases and J 5 bases, with 11 bases left between them. Germline CDR1 and CDR2: MGHRA and YSYEKL. The CDR3 DNA follows: TGCGCCAGCAGCCAGCAAACAGGATATCAGCCCCAGCATTTT. Protein sequence: CASSQQTGYQPQHF.

This chain connects TRBV2 to TRBJ2-2; 8 bases are shared with TRBD1. With V trimmed by 3 bases and J by 6 bases, 6 bases remained unmatched. This CDR3 comprises 15 residues. Germline CDR1 is SNHLY and CDR2 is FYNNEI. The CDR3 region has the DNA TGTGCCAGCAGTGATCTGGACAGGGTGTCCGGGGAGCTGTTTTTT. This translates into CASSDLDRVSGELFF.

The chain employs TRBV5-1 and TRBJ1-2; D uncertain. This CDR3 contains 13 residues. Germline lookup yields CDR1 SGHRS and CDR2 YFSETQ. V lost 2 bases, J lost 2 bases, and 7 bases lay in between. Written as DNA, the CDR3 is TGCGCCAGCAGCTTTACACCCAACTATGGCTACACCTTC. This translates into CASSFTPNYGYTF.

This chain connects TRBV5-4 to TRBJ1-4; 9 bases are shared with TRBD1. The CDR3 loop spans 18 amino acids. V dropped 4 bases and J dropped 3; count of bases not matched to a gene: 13. CDR1 and CDR2 (germline): SGHNT, YYREEE (reference sequence). The CDR3, as DNA: TGTGCCAGCAGCCGTCCCGGGACAGGGATCTCGGCTAATGAAAAACTGTTTTTT. This sequence encodes CASSRPGTGISANEKLFF.

The chain links TRBV2 to TRBJ2-1; unclear D gene. The V end was cut by 6 bases, the J end by 6 bases, with 12 bases between. The V gene's germline CDR1 is SNHLY and CDR2 FYNNEI. This CDR3 spans 13 amino acids. CDR3 amino acids: CASRASPFNEQFF. In DNA, the CDR3 is TGTGCCAGCAGGGCTAGTCCTTTCAATGAGCAGTTCTTC.

The chain couples TRBV9 to TRBJ2-5; TRBD2 aligns across 9 bases. Trimming took 4 bases from V and 1 from J; bases not matched to a gene: 5. This CDR3 is 15 amino acids long. Germline CDR1 is SGDLS and CDR2 is YYNGEE. CDR3 sequence (DNA): TGTGCCAGCAGCCAAGTACTAGCGGGCCAAGAGACCCAGTACTTC. It is translated as CASSQVLAGQETQYF.